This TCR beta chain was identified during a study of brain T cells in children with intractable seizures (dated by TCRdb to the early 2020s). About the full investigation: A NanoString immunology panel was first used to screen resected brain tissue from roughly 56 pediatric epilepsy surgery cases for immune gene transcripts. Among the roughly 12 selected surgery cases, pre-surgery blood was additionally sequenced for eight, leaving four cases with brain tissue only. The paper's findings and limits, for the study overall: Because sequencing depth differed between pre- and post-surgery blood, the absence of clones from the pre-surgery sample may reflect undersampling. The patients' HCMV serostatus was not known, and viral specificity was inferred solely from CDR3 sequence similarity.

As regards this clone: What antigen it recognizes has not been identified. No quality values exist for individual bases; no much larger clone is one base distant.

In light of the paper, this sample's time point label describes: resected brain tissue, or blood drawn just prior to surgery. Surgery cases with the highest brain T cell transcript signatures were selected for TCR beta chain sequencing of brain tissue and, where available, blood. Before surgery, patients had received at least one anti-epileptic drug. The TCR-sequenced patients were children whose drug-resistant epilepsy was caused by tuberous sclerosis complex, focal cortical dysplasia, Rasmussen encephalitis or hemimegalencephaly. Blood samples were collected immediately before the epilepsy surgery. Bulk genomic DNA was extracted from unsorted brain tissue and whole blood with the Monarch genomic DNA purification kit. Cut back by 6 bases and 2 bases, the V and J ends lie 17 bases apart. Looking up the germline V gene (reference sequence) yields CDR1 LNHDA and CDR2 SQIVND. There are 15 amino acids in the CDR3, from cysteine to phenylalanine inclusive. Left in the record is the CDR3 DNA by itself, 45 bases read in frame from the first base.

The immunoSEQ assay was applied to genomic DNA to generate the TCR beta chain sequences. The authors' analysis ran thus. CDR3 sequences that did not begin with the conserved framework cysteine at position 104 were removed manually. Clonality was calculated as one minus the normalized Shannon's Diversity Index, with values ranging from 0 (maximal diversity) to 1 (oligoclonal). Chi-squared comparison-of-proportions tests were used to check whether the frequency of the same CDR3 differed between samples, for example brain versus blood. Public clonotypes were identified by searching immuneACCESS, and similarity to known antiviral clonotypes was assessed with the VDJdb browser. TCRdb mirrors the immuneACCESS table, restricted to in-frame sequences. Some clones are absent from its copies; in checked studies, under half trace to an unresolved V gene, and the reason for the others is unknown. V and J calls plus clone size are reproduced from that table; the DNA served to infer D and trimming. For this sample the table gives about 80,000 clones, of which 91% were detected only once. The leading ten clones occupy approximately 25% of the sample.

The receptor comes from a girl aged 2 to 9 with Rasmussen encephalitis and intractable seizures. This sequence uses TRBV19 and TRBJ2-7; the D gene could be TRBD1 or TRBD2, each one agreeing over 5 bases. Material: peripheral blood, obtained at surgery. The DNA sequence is TGTGCCAGTAGCACCCCCGGGACCAGAACCTACGAGCAGTACTTC. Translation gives CASSTPGTRTYEQYF.